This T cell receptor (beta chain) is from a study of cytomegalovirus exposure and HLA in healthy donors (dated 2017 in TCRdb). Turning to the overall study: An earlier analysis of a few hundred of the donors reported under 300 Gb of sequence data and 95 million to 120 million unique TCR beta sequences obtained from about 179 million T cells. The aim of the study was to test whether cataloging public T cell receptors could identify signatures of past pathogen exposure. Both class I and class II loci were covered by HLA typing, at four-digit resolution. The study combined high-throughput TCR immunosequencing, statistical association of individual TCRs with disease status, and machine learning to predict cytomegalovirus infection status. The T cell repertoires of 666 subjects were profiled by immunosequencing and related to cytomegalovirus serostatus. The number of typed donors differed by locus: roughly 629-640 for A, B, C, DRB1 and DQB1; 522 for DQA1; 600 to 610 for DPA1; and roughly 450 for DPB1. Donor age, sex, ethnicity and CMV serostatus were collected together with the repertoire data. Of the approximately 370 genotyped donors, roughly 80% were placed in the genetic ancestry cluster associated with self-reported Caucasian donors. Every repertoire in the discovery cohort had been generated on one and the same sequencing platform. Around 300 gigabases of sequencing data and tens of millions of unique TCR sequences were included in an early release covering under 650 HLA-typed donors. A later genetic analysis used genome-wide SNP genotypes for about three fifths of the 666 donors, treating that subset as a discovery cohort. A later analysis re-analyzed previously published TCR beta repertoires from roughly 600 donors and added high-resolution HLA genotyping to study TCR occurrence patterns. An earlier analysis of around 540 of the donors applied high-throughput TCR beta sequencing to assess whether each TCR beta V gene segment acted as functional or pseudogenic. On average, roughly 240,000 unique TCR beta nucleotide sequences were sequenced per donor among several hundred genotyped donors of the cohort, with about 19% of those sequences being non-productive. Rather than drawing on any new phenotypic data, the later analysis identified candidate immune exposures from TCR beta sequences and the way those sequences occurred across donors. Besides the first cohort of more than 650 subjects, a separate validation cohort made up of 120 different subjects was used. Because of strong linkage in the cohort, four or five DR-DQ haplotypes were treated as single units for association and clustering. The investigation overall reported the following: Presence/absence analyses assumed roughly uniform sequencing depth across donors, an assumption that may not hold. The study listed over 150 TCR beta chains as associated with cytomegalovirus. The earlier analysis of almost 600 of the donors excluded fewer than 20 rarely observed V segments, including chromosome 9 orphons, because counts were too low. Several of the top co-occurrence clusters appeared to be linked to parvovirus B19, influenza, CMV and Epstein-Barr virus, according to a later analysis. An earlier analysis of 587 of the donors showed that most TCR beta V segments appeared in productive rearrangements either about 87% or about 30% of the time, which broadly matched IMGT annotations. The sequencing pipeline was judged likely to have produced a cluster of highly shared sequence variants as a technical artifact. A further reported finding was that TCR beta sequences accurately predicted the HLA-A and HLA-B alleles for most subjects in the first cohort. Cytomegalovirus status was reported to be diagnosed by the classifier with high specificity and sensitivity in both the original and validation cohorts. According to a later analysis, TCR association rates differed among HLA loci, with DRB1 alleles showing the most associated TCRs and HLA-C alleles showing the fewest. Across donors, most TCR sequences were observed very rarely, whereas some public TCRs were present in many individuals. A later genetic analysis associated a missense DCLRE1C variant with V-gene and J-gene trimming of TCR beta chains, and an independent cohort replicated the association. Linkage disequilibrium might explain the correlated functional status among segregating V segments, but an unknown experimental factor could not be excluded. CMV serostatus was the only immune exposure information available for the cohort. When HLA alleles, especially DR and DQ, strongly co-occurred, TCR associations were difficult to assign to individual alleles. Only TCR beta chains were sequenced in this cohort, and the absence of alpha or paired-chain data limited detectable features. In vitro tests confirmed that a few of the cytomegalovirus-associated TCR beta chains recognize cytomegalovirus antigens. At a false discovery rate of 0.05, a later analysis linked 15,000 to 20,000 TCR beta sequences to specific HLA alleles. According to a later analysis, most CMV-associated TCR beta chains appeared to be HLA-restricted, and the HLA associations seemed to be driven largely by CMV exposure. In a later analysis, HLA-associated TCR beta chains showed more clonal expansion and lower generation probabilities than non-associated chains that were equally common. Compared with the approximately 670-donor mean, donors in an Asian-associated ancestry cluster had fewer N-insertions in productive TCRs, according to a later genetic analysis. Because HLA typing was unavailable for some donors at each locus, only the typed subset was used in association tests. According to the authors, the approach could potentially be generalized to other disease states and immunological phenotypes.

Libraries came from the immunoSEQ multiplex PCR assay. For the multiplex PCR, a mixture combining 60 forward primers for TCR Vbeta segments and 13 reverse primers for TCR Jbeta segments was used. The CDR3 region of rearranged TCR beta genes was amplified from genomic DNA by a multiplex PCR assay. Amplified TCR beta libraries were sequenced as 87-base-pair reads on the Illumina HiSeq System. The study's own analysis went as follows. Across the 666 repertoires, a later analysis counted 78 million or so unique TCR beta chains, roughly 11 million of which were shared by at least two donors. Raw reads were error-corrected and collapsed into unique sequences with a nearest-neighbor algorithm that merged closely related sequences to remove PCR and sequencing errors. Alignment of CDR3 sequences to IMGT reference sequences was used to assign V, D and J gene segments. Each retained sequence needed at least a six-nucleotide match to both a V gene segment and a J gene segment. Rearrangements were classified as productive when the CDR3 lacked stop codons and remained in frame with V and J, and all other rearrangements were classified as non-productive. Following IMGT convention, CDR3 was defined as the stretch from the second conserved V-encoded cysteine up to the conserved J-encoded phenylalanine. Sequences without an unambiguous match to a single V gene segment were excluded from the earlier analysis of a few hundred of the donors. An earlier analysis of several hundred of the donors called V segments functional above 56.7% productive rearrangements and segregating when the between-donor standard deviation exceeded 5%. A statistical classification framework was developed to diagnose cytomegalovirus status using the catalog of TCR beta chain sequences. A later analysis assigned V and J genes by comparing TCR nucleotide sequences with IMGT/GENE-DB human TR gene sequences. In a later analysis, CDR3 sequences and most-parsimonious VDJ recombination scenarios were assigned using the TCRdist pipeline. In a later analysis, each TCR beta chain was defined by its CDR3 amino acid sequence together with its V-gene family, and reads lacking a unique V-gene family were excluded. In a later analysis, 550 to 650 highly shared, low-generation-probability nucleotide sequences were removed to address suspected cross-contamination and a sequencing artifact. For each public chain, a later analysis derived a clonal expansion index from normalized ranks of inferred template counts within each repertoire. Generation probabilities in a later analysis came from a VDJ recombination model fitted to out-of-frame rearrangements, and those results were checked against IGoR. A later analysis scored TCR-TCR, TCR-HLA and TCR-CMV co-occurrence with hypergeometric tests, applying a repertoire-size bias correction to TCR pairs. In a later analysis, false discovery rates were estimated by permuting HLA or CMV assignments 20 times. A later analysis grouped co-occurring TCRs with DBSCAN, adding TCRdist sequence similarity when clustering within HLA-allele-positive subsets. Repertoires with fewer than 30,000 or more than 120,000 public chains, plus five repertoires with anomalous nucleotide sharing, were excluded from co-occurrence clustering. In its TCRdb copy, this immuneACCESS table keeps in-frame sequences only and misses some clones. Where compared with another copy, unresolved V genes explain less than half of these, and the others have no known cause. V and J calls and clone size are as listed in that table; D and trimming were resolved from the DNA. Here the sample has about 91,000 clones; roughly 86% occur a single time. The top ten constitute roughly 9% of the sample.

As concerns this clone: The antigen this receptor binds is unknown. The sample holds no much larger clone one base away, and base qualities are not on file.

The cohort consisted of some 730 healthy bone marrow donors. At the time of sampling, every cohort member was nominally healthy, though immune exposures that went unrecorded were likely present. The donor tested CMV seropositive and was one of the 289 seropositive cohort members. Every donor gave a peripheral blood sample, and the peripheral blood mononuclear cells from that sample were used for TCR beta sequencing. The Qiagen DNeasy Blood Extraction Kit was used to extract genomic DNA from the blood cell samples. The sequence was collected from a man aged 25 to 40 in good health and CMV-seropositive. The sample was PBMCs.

The sequence in DNA is TGCGCCAGCAGCCTCTCCCCGACGGGGAACACTGAAGCTTTCTTT. Its coded protein is CASSLSPTGNTEAFF. The sequence is built from TRBV5-1 and TRBJ1-1; a confident D gene designation cannot be given. V is shortened by 4 bases, J by 1 base, and the region joining them spans 14 bases. The CDR3 numbers 15 residues from cysteine through phenylalanine. The sequence is cut down to CDR3 DNA, 45 bases in frame from base 1. From a lookup of the germline V gene, CDR1 and CDR2 are SGHRS and YFSETQ.